These 5 T cell receptor beta chains share one sample of origin, sequenced in a study of T cell repertoires and HLA-DP antigens. The antigens for these receptors are not known. The repertoire was sequenced with immunoSEQ multiplex PCR; TCRdb's copy has only in-frame clones and lacks some. The sample yields around 110,000 clones, nearly 95% seen once. The specimen sequenced was CD4+ T cells from PBMCs. The receptors shown here come from a woman aged 18-30 years in good health and CMV-seronegative.

This clone was recorded only once. The chain combines TRBV6-5 with TRBJ1-2, with a weak D call TRBD1 (5 bases). The CDR3 sequence is 13 residues long. Germline V lookup: CDR1 MNHEY, CDR2 SVGAGI. Trimming shortened V by 6 bases and J by 1 base, and 9 bases separated the two germline ends. The DNA of the CDR3 is TGTGCCAGCAGAGAAGGGGTTAACTATGGCTACACCTTC. It translates to CASREGVNYGYTF.

V and J are TRBV29-1 and TRBJ2-1; 7 nucleotides line up with TRBD2. The CDR3 has 16 amino acids. The junction had 14 bases not matched to a gene; V was cut back by 7 bases and J by 2 bases. Germline V gene data show CDR1 as SQVTM and CDR2 as ANQGSEA. CDR3 region: CSAVGGERRPYNEQFF. CDR3 coding DNA: TGCAGCGCCGTGGGAGGGGAGCGGAGACCCTACAATGAGCAGTTCTTC.

This chain connects TRBV4-3 to TRBJ1-6; D gene uncertain. Trimming pared 3 bases from V and 7 bases from J, leaving 19 bases between. The CDR3 is 17 amino acids. CDR1 LGHNA and CDR2 YSLEER come from the germline V gene. In nucleotides, the CDR3 is TGCGCCAGCAGCCAGATATCGTATTACCAGATCAATTCACCCCTCCACTTT. The encoded protein is CASSQISYYQINSPLHF.

The chain uses TRBV19 and TRBJ1-2; no firm D call. Germline V gives CDR1 LNHDA, CDR2 SQIVND (reference sequence). The CDR3 spans 15 residues. V was cut by 7 bases and J by 1 base, with 16 bases left in between. CDR3: CASTIPRTGNYGYTF. The DNA of the CDR3 is TGTGCCAGTACCATCCCTCGGACGGGTAACTATGGCTACACCTTC.

The V gene is TRBV30, the J gene TRBJ1-4; D is unclear. The ends were cut back, 1 base at V and 11 bases at J, with 17 bases in the middle. The germline V gene encodes CDR1 GTSNPN and CDR2 SVGIG (reference sequence). The CDR3 is 14 amino acids. DNA of the CDR3: TGTGCCTGGAGTGCCCAGAGTTTAATGAAGAAACTGTTTTTT. This codes for CAWSAQSLMKKLFF.